This T cell receptor beta chain appears in the sequencing data of a study of T cell responses to AZD1222 COVID-19 vaccine. General study points: Every sample of the repertoires postdated the peak T cell response. Among vaccine-associated CD4 TCRs, coverage spanned spike, with dominance at 160-218 and 743-854. Increases in Spike-specific TCR breadth and depth were seen after two AZD1222 doses. A reported finding is that nearly half of spike-specific TCRs target unmutated variant regions.

V was pared by 2 bases and J by 7 bases, with 9 bases of the junction left unmatched. The CDR3 is 16 residues long. Germline CDR1 reads MNHEY; CDR2 reads SVGAGI. On this clone: Its antigen remains unknown.

The table came from immunoSEQ multiplex PCR; TCRdb's copy has only in-frame clones and leaves some out. The data hold fewer than 150,000 clones, with 92% observed a single time. Sequenced material: peripheral blood, taken on day 0 of AZD1222 vaccination. This receptor was taken from an adult in good health. The V call is TRBV6-5, the J call TRBJ1-5; 9 bases agree with TRBD1. The CDR3, as DNA: TGTGCCAGCAGTTACCATGGGACAGGGATTGGGCAGCCCCAGCATTTT. This translates into CASSYHGTGIGQPQHF.